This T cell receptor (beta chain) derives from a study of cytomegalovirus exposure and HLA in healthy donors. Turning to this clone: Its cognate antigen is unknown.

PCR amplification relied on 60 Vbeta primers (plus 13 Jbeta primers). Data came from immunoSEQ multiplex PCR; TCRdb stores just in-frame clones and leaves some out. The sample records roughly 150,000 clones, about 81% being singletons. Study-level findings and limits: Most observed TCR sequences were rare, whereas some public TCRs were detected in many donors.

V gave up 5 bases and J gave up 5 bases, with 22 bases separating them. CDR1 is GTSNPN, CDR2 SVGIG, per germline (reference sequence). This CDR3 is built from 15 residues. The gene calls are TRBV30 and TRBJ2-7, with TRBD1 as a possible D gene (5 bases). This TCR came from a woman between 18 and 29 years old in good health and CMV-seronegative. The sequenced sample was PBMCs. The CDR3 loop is CAWGYGAGVGNEQYF. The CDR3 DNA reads TGTGCCTGGGGTTATGGGGCTGGAGTGGGCAACGAGCAGTACTTC.